One and the same sample provided the 24 T cell receptor beta chains below, sequenced in a study of T cells in Graves' hyperthyroidism and ophthalmopathy. RNA transcripts yielded amplified TCR beta CDR3 regions. A first-round RT-PCR of the TCR CDR3 used the HTBI primer set. TCRdb re-called the multiplex PCR reads through MiXCR, storing one row per CDR3 protein. The table includes 400,000 to 600,000 distinct CDR3 sequences, about 16% detected once. The sequenced sample was blood. The source is a woman in her thirties with Graves' ophthalmopathy.

This clonotype was picked up a small number of times. V and J are TRBV19 and TRBJ2-2; D is perhaps TRBD1 (5 bases). This CDR3 region has 14 residues. V was clipped by 9 bases and J by 2 bases, with 13 bases between them. The germline V gene has CDR1 LNHDA and CDR2 SQIVND (reference sequence). The CDR3 region has the DNA TGTGCCAGCACCGAGACAGTCAACACCGGGGAGCTGTTTTTT. Encoded protein: CASTETVNTGELFF.

This clonotype has a count of ten or more. V is TRBV18 and J is TRBJ1-2, with 9 bases identical to TRBD1. The CDR3 covers 14 residues. V lost 3 bases to trimming and J lost 6 bases; unmatched junction nucleotides: 5. Germline V gene data show CDR1 as KGHSH and CDR2 as LQKENI. The DNA of the CDR3 is TGTGCCAGCTCACCCTCCCGGGACAGGGATGGCTACACCTTC. As protein: CASSPSRDRDGYTF.

This clonotype was seen a few times. V gene TRBV6-5 combines with J gene TRBJ1-1; D is uncertain. The V end lost 2 bases, the J end lost 1 base, and 17 bases lay between the germline ends. In germline, CDR1 is MNHEY, CDR2 SVGAGI. The CDR3 totals 17 residues. Written as DNA, the CDR3 is TGTGCCAGCAGTTACAGATCTCTCGGCTGGGAGAACACTGAAGCTTTCTTT. Translating gives CASSYRSLGWENTEAFF.

The chain has TRBV7-6 and TRBJ1-5; the D gene is possibly TRBD1 (6 bases). CDR3 length: 18 residues. With 1 base removed from V and 1 base from J, the gap between germline ends came to 17 bases. Per the germline V gene, CDR1 is SGHVS and CDR2 is FNYEAQ. The CDR3 DNA follows: TGTGCCAGCAGCTTAGAGGGGGAATGGAGGGACAGCAATCAGCCCCAGCATTTT. The encoded protein is CASSLEGEWRDSNQPQHF. Combining the CDR3 with reference TRBV7-6 and TRBJ1-5 gives the whole variable domain GAGVSQSPRYKVTKRGQDVALRCDPISGHVSLYWYRQALGQGPEFLTYFNYEAQQDKSGLPNDRFSAERPEGSISTLTIQRTEQRDSAMYRCASSLEGEWRDSNQPQHFGDGTRLSIL.

In this sample, this clonotype turned up many times. The V gene is TRBV11-1, the J gene TRBJ2-5; D is perhaps TRBD2 (5 bases). The J call may not be correct, given that the DNA end is closer to TRBJ2-1. Germline V gives CDR1 SGHAT, CDR2 FQDESV (reference sequence). This CDR3 region has 14 residues. CDR3 region: CASSLGVVAETQFF. Written as DNA, the CDR3 is TGTGCCAGCAGCTTGGGAGTGGTCGCAGAGACCCAGTTCTTC.

There are many counts of this clonotype. The V and J genes are TRBV20-1 and TRBJ2-1; 12 bases are a match to TRBD2. Germline CDR1 reads DFQATT; CDR2 reads SNEGSKA (reference sequence). The V segment lost 3 bases and the J segment 2 bases; nucleotides outside the gene matches: 8. The length of the CDR3 is 17 residues. CDR3 DNA: TGCAGTGCTAGGGCGACTAGCGGGAGATCGGCCTACAATGAGCAGTTCTTC. This encodes CSARATSGRSAYNEQFF.

This clonotype was detected many times. The chain combines TRBV20-1 with TRBJ2-7; TRBD2 is a possible D gene (6 bases). From germline, CDR1 is DFQATT and CDR2 SNEGSKA (reference sequence). Deletions cut 5 bases from V and 6 bases from J, with 20 bases between. The CDR3 contains 14 residues. The CDR3 is CSALHPGEGSEQYF. As DNA, the CDR3 is TGCAGTGCTTTACACCCGGGAGAAGGATCCGAGCAGTACTTC.

With respect to this clonotype: An end of the junction does not agree with germline; a read error may underlie this. The chain uses TRBV10-1 and TRBJ1-1, with D hard to call. Germline V gene data show CDR1 as WNHNN and CDR2 as SYGVQD (reference sequence). The CDR3 loop spans 13 amino acids. The CDR3 nucleotides are TGCGCCAGCAACCCGGACTTGAACACTGAAGCTCTCTTT. Its protein is CASNPDLNTEALF.

The table lists this clonotype with many counts. This chain connects TRBV20-1 to TRBJ2-3; 10 bases map to TRBD2. The ends lost 6 bases at V and 5 bases at J; junction bases unmatched: 14. Germline V lookup: CDR1 DFQATT, CDR2 SNEGSKA (reference sequence). The CDR3 consists of 16 residues. The CDR3 sequence is CSASRPSGRVRDTQYF. DNA of the CDR3: TGCAGTGCCTCGCGGCCTAGCGGGAGAGTAAGAGATACGCAGTATTTT.

This clonotype was seen at least ten times. A junction boundary mismatches the germline segment, possibly from a read error. The chain combines TRBV7-7 with TRBJ2-1; TRBD2 is a possible D gene (6 bases). The CDR3 spans 20 residues. Germline V CDR1 and CDR2: SSHAT, FNYEAQ (reference sequence). Here the CDR3 reads CASSLVVGAAAGNLRNEQFF. DNA for the CDR3: TGTGCTAGCAGCTTAGTAGTCGGGGCAGCGGCGGGGAACCTGCGCAATGAGCAGTTCTTC.

This clonotype was recorded at least ten times. The chain links TRBV20-1 to TRBJ2-7; 7 nucleotides align to TRBD2. The CDR3 has 13 residues. The V gene's germline CDR1 is DFQATT and CDR2 SNEGSKA (reference sequence). V gave up 4 bases and J gave up 6 bases; unmatched junction bases: 9. The CDR3 sequence: CSATGAGVGEQYF. The CDR3 nucleotides read TGCAGTGCTACGGGTGCGGGAGTGGGCGAGCAGTACTTC.

The table lists this clonotype with many counts. The rearrangement links TRBV9 to TRBJ2-3, with D unresolved. The CDR3 extends over 14 amino acids. Trimming took off 0 bases at V and 4 bases at J, with 9 bases between the two ends. Germline CDR1 reads SGDLS; CDR2 reads YYNGEE. The CDR3 sequence: CASSVATEADTQYF. DNA for the CDR3: TGTGCCAGCAGCGTAGCTACAGAGGCAGATACGCAGTATTTT.

The V and J genes are TRBV5-6 and TRBJ2-7; TRBD2 matches 7 bases. In germline, CDR1 is SGHDT, CDR2 YYEEEE. The ends lost 4 bases at V and 0 bases at J; junction bases unmatched: 13. This CDR3 has 17 amino acids. Written as DNA, the CDR3 is TGTGCCAGCAGCCCCATGCTCGGGGGGAGGGCCTCCTACGAGCAGTACTTC. Amino acids: CASSPMLGGRASYEQYF.

V gene TRBV6-2 or TRBV6-3 combines with J gene TRBJ2-1; D may be TRBD2 (5 bases). Trimming removed 4 bases at V and 3 bases at J, with 13 bases between. The CDR3 sequence is 15 residues long. In germline, CDR1 is MNHEY, CDR2 SVGEGT. Here the CDR3 reads CASSSGGRDYNEQFF. The CDR3 DNA reads TGTGCCAGCAGTTCGGGCGGCCGGGACTACAATGAGCAGTTCTTC.

This clonotype was seen more than once but under ten times. The chain combines TRBV28 with TRBJ2-3; 9 positions match TRBD2. Germline CDR1 and CDR2: MDHEN and SYDVKM. The CDR3 is 17 amino acids. V dropped 6 bases and J dropped 0; count of bases not matched to a gene: 10. The CDR3 DNA sequence: TGTGCCAGCAGCCCTGGGACTAGCAGGGGCAGCACAGATACGCAGTATTTT. Encoded protein: CASSPGTSRGSTDTQYF.

This clonotype appeared many times. The chain recombines TRBV7-2 with TRBJ1-2; perhaps TRBD1 as D (6 bases). Germline lookup yields CDR1 SGHTA and CDR2 FQGNSA. The CDR3 loop spans 15 amino acids. Deletions cut 5 bases from V and 2 bases from J, with 15 bases between. The DNA of the CDR3 is TGTGCCAGCAGCCTCTCTACAGGGCTCAACTATGGCTACACCTTC. It encodes CASSLSTGLNYGYTF.

The sample holds a few counts of this clonotype. The J gene is TRBJ2-4, the V gene TRBV5-1; 7 bases agree with TRBD1. J lost 9 bases, V lost 4 bases, and 10 bases had no gene match. The germline V gene encodes CDR1 SGHRS and CDR2 YFSETQ. The CDR3 covers 14 residues. The DNA for the CDR3 is TGCGCCAGCAGCGAAAACAGGGGAGAGAGCATTCAGTACTTC. Translating gives CASSENRGESIQYF.

Ten or more counts support this clonotype. The rearrangement joins TRBV18 to TRBJ1-2; the D is unclear. Germline CDR1 reads KGHSH; CDR2 reads LQKENI. The germline V and J ends were trimmed by 2 bases and 5 bases, with 15 bases remaining between them. The CDR3 totals 15 residues. The CDR3 DNA is TGTGCCAGCTCACCAGGTTTGATGTCGCGGTATGGCTACACCTTC. Protein sequence: CASSPGLMSRYGYTF.

The table lists this clonotype with many counts. The rearrangement uses TRBV6-1 and TRBJ2-7; 7 bases map to TRBD1. This CDR3 has 14 amino acids. J lost 0 bases, V lost 5 bases, and 4 bases had no gene match. The germline V gene encodes CDR1 MNHNS and CDR2 SASEGT. The CDR3: CASSIRDSSYEQYF. The CDR3 DNA sequence: TGTGCCAGCAGTATCCGGGACAGCTCCTACGAGCAGTACTTC.

This clonotype came up many times. V and J are TRBV7-2 and TRBJ2-7; 11 bases fit TRBD1. The V and J ends lost 1 base and 6 bases, in that order; junction bases with no gene match: 5. This CDR3 has 15 residues. Germline CDR1 is SGHTA and CDR2 is FQGNSA. CDR3 region: CASSLVGTGGSEQYF. DNA for the CDR3: TGTGCCAGCAGCTTAGTGGGGACAGGGGGGTCCGAGCAGTACTTC.

CDR3 protein: CASSISQGSTDTQYF. In nucleotides, the CDR3 is TGTGCCAGTAGTATTTCCCAGGGGAGCACAGATACGCAGTATTTT. The chain uses TRBV19 and TRBJ2-3, with D maybe TRBD1 (6 bases). Germline V gene data show CDR1 as LNHDA and CDR2 as SQIVND (reference sequence). This CDR3 is 15 amino acids long. Trimming removed 3 bases at V and 0 bases at J, with 10 bases between.

This clonotype showed up just a few times. The V call is TRBV20-1, the J call TRBJ2-1; 14 bases map to TRBD2. With 6 bases clipped from V and 7 bases from J, the junction kept 14 bases outside the gene matches. From germline, CDR1 is DFQATT and CDR2 SNEGSKA (reference sequence). This CDR3 region has 17 residues. CDR3 bases: TGCAGTGCCCCCCCCCGGACTAGCGGGGGGAAGGGGAATGAGCAGTTCTTC. Amino acid sequence: CSAPPRTSGGKGNEQFF.

This clonotype was seen many times. V usage is TRBV28 and J usage is TRBJ2-7; D is perhaps TRBD1 (6 bases). Germline V lookup: CDR1 MDHEN, CDR2 SYDVKM. The CDR3 has 14 amino acids. Between the trimmed V and J ends, which lost 3 bases and 4 bases, there was a span of 13 bases. CDR3 protein: CASSFRGNSYEQYF. The CDR3 DNA reads TGTGCCAGCAGTTTTAGGGGGAATAGTTACGAGCAGTACTTC.

This clonotype appeared many times. The chain uses TRBV28 and TRBJ1-3, with a tentative D call TRBD1 (5 bases). The CDR3 sequence is 14 residues long. Per germline, CDR1 MDHEN and CDR2 SYDVKM. The ends were cut back, 3 bases at V and 9 bases at J, with 15 bases in the middle. Here the CDR3 reads CASSFRQGGGTIYF. The CDR3 nucleotides are TGTGCCAGCAGTTTCCGCCAGGGAGGCGGCACCATATATTTT.